The T cell receptor (beta chain) under discussion was sequenced for a study of blood T cells in healthy people across ages. Study-level results: Diversity of TCR beta correlated strongly with naive T cell percentage. CMV infection status of these donors was not known.

For this clonotype: Its cognate antigen is unknown.

Isolation per sample recovered at least 7 million PBMCs. It was with a sample-barcoded 5' primer and a J-beta primer mix that a second PCR of roughly 6 to 12 cycles was run. A single record per CDR3 protein comes from TCRdb applying MiXCR to the 5' RACE reads. The sample yields 1.8 million or so distinct CDR3 sequences, about 39% seen once. Sequenced: blood. This clonotype was sampled from a human donor in good health.

This chain's CDR3 is CASSRIWGASYNEQFF. The CDR3 DNA sequence: TGTGCCAGTAGTCGCATATGGGGGGCTTCATACAATGAGCAGTTCTTC. The chain has TRBV19 and TRBJ2-1; D could derive from TRBD1 or TRBD2 (6 bases each). Germline V gives CDR1 LNHDA, CDR2 SQIVND (reference sequence). This CDR3 is built from 16 residues. Deletions cut 5 bases from V and 4 bases from J, with 18 bases between.